What follows are 30 T cell receptor beta chains derived from one specimen sequenced in a study of cytomegalovirus exposure and HLA in healthy donors. PCR employed 60 Vbeta and 13 Jbeta primers. The data were produced by immunoSEQ multiplex PCR, yet TCRdb's version contains in-frame clones alone and is incomplete. The data contain approximately 170,000 clones, roughly 80% of them singletons. The source material was PBMCs. These receptors all stem from a man aged 50 or older in good health and CMV-seropositive.

This chain links TRBV23-1 with TRBJ2-7; 11 nucleotides agree with TRBD1. TRBV23-1 is assigned to the ORF class and has an uncertain function. The CDR3 length is 16 residues. Unmatched junction bases numbered 13, after V lost 7 bases and J lost 5 bases. This CDR3 reads CASNQEEGQGVHEQYF. The CDR3 region has the DNA TGCGCCAGCAACCAGGAGGAGGGACAGGGGGTACACGAGCAGTACTTC.

The rearrangement links TRBV9 to TRBJ1-4; the match to TRBD1 covers 7 bases. There are 14 residues in the CDR3. Trimming removed 3 bases from V and 8 bases from J; junction bases left unmatched: 7. From germline, CDR1 is SGDLS and CDR2 YYNGEE. The CDR3 sequence is CASSAGTVREKLFF. The CDR3 DNA reads TGTGCCAGCAGCGCCGGGACAGTCCGCGAAAAACTGTTTTTT.

This chain links TRBV5-1 with TRBJ2-2; TRBD2 is a possible D gene (5 bases). Per the germline V gene, CDR1 is SGHRS and CDR2 is YFSETQ. V lost 0 bases and J lost 5, with 11 bases in between. This CDR3 has 15 residues. CDR3 sequence reads: CASSLAGVGTGELFF. The DNA of the CDR3 is TGCGCCAGCAGCTTGGCCGGGGTGGGGACCGGGGAGCTGTTTTTT.

This clone appeared a few times. V is TRBV10-2 and J is TRBJ2-5, with TRBD1 matching 9 bases. V gave up 8 bases and J gave up 1 base; unmatched junction bases: 8. CDR1 is WSHSY and CDR2 is SAAADI in the germline V gene. This CDR3 spans 15 amino acids. CDR3 residues: CASGDRDGLQETQYF. CDR3 in DNA: TGCGCCAGCGGGGACAGGGATGGTCTCCAAGAGACCCAGTACTTC.

This chain links TRBV9 with TRBJ2-2; D might be TRBD2 (6 bases). Trimming shortened V by 4 bases and J by 0 bases, and 16 bases separated the two germline ends. The CDR3 contains 17 residues. The germline V gene has CDR1 SGDLS and CDR2 YYNGEE. CDR3 coding DNA: TGTGCCAGCAGCCCCCTTTGGGGGGTCGCGAACACCGGGGAGCTGTTTTTT. It codes for CASSPLWGVANTGELFF. The full variable domain, completed using reference TRBV9 and TRBJ2-2, is DSGVTQTPKHLITATGQRVTLRCSPRSGDLSVYWYQQSLDQGLQFLIQYYNGEERAKGNILERFSAQQFPDLHSELNLSSLELGDSALYFCASSPLWGVANTGELFFGEGSRLTVL.

A few counts support this clone. The chain is built from TRBV28 and TRBJ1-5, with 12 nucleotides matching TRBD1. The germline gives CDR1 MDHEN, CDR2 SYDVKM. The CDR3 consists of 20 residues. V gave up 2 bases and J gave up 1 base; unmatched junction bases: 12. The DNA for the CDR3 is TGTGCCAGCAGTTTACCCACCGGGACAGGGGGCGCGTGGAGCAATCAGCCCCAGCATTTT. Encoded protein: CASSLPTGTGGAWSNQPQHF.

J is TRBJ2-2 and V is TRBV6-1, with TRBD1 as a possible D gene (5 bases). This CDR3 comprises 18 residues. V dropped 2 bases and J dropped 6 bases, with 22 bases sitting between them. CDR1 and CDR2 (germline): MNHNS, SASEGT. The CDR3 sequence is CASSERWQGMILAGELFF. The CDR3 DNA follows: TGTGCCAGCAGTGAAAGGTGGCAGGGAATGATTCTCGCCGGGGAGCTGTTTTTT.

CDR3 nucleotides: TGTGCCAGCAGCCAGGTCTGGCGGGAGTCACCCTACAATGAGCAGTTCTTC. This codes for CASSQVWRESPYNEQFF. The chain joins TRBV4-2 to TRBJ2-1; 7 bases fit TRBD2. With V trimmed by 3 bases and J by 2 bases, 10 bases remained unmatched. The CDR3 has 17 amino acids. Germline V lookup: CDR1 LGHNA, CDR2 YNFKEQ.

This clone was observed a handful of times. The chain carries TRBV7-2 and TRBJ2-5; perhaps TRBD2 as D (6 bases). The V end was cut by 1 base, the J end by 5 bases, with 20 bases between. CDR3 length: 17 amino acids. CDR1 is SGHTA and CDR2 is FQGNSA in the germline V gene. CDR3 residues: CASSLVGGTRVGETQYF. CDR3 DNA sequence: TGTGCCAGCAGCTTAGTTGGCGGGACTCGGGTGGGGGAGACCCAGTACTTC.

The rearrangement uses TRBV29-1 and TRBJ2-1; 11 bases match TRBD1. Germline-derived CDR1 and CDR2 are SQVTM and ANQGSEA. The CDR3 totals 14 residues. The trim removed 4 bases at V and 10 bases at J, leaving 9 bases unmatched. In DNA, the CDR3 is TGCAGCGTTGCGACGGGGACAGGGGGACGGGAGCAGTTCTTC. The encoded protein is CSVATGTGGREQFF.

This chain joins TRBV9 and TRBJ1-3; no clear D gene. This CDR3 comprises 16 residues. From germline, CDR1 is SGDLS and CDR2 YYNGEE. V dropped 1 base and J dropped 0 bases, with 11 bases sitting between them. The CDR3: CASSVNPVSSGNTIYF. Here the CDR3 DNA reads TGTGCCAGCAGCGTAAACCCAGTCAGCTCTGGAAACACCATATATTTT.

The chain combines TRBV9 with TRBJ2-7, with TRBD2 matching 9 bases. The CDR3 extends over 15 amino acids. Losses at the gene ends were 0 bases for V and 7 bases for J; bases not matched to a gene: 8. Germline V gene lookup returns CDR1 SGDLS and CDR2 YYNGEE. The chain's CDR3 is CASSVGGGGAGEQYF. DNA for the CDR3: TGTGCCAGCAGCGTAGGGGGCGGGGGGGCGGGGGAGCAGTACTTC.

This clone rates as medium-sized. The rearrangement uses TRBV6-1 and TRBJ2-3; TRBD2 is a possible D gene (6 bases). Germline CDR1 reads MNHNS; CDR2 reads SASEGT. The CDR3 is 17 residues long. V lost 1 base to trimming and J lost 6 bases, with 20 bases between them. The CDR3 DNA is TGTGCCAGCAGTGAAGAAACCCTACTAGCATCCGGCGATACGCAGTATTTT. Amino acids: CASSEETLLASGDTQYF.

The J gene is TRBJ2-3, the V gene TRBV6-1, with D uncertain. The CDR3 runs to 14 residues. Trimming took off 5 bases at V and 2 bases at J, with 11 bases between the two ends. Germline CDR1 is MNHNS and CDR2 is SASEGT. Here the CDR3 DNA reads TGTGCCAGCAGTTTGGAGCTTCCCACAGATACGCAGTATTTT. Its translation: CASSLELPTDTQYF.

This chain links TRBV9 with TRBJ2-1; TRBD2 matches 10 bases. The germline CDR1 and CDR2 sequences are SGDLS and YYNGEE. V lost 4 bases to trimming and J lost 8 bases; unmatched junction nucleotides: 9. CDR3 length equals 15 residues. DNA for the CDR3: TGTGCCAGCAGCTCCGCAAGCGGGGGGGCCTATGAGCAGTTCTTC. Amino acids: CASSSASGGAYEQFF.

This chain uses TRBV10-3 with TRBJ2-7; 7 bases are a match to TRBD1. CDR3 length: 12 amino acids. Germline CDR1 is ENHRY and CDR2 is SYGVKD. V shed 8 bases, J shed 8 bases, and the junction held 9 bases outside the gene matches. The CDR3 coding sequence is TGTGCCATCGGTTCAGACAGGGCCAAGCAGTACTTC. This translates into CAIGSDRAKQYF.

The V and J genes are TRBV13 and TRBJ2-2, with TRBD1 as a possible D gene (6 bases). Germline values: CDR1 PRHDT, CDR2 FYEKMQ (reference sequence). Deletions cut 3 bases from V and 5 bases from J, with 13 bases between. The CDR3 totals 15 residues. CDR3 amino acids: CASSFGQLRTGELFF. The CDR3 DNA is TGTGCCAGCAGCTTCGGACAGCTTAGGACCGGGGAGCTGTTTTTT.

The chain combines TRBV5-6 with TRBJ1-2; weak D call: TRBD1 (6 bases). V was cut by 6 bases and J by 6 bases, with 15 bases left in between. The germline gives CDR1 SGHDT, CDR2 YYEEEE. This CDR3 contains 13 residues. Written as DNA, the CDR3 is TGTGCCAGCACTGGAGGGGGGGCGGATGGCTACACCTTC. Its protein product is CASTGGGADGYTF.

The CDR3 is CASRAEGASQNTEAFF. CDR3 in DNA: TGTGCCAGCAGAGCAGAGGGGGCGTCACAGAACACTGAAGCTTTCTTT. This chain joins TRBV28 and TRBJ1-1, with 7 bases aligning to TRBD1. Germline V gene lookup returns CDR1 MDHEN and CDR2 SYDVKM. V shed 6 bases, J shed 1 base, and the junction held 11 bases outside the gene matches. CDR3 size: 16 residues. The complete variable domain, with remaining parts taken from reference TRBV28 and TRBJ1-1, reads DVKVTQSSRYLVKRTGEKVFLECVQDMDHENMFWYRQDPGLGLRLIYFSYDVKMKEKGDIPEGYSVSREKKERFSLILESASTNQTSMYLCASRAEGASQNTEAFFGQGTRLTVV.

Notes on this clone: The germline gene is not matched at one end of the junction; a read error may be the cause. The rearrangement joins TRBV7-9 to TRBJ2-1; 9 nucleotides align to TRBD1. Germline lookup yields CDR1 SEHNR and CDR2 FQNEAQ (reference sequence). The CDR3 has 18 amino acids. The CDR3 loop is CSSSFSGTGSEWGEGQFF. CDR3 DNA: TGTTCCAGCAGCTTCTCCGGGACAGGGAGCGAATGGGGGGAGGGGCAGTTCTTC. Full variable domain (outside the CDR3, taken from reference TRBV7-9 and TRBJ2-1): DTGVSQNPRHKITKRGQNVTFRCDPISEHNRLYWYRQTLGQGPEFLTYFQNEAQLEKSRLLSDRFSAERPKGSFSTLEIQRTEQGDSAMYLCSSSFSGTGSEWGEGQFFGPGTRLTVL.

The chain recombines TRBV11-3 with TRBJ2-7, with 7 nucleotides matching TRBD1. The CDR3 is 14 residues long. V was clipped by 5 bases and J by 0 bases; unmatched bases: 4. CDR1 SGHNT and CDR2 YENEEA come from the germline V gene. The CDR3 DNA reads as TGTGCCAGCAGCGTACAGGGGTCCTCCTACGAGCAGTACTTC. Its translation: CASSVQGSSYEQYF. Filled out from reference TRBV11-3 and TRBJ2-7, the complete variable domain reads EAGVVQSPRYKIIEKKQPVAFWCNPISGHNTLYWYLQNLGQGPELLIRYENEEAVDDSQLPKDRFSAERLKGVDSTLKIQPAELGDSAVYLCASSVQGSSYEQYFGPGTRLTVT.

The J gene is TRBJ2-5, the V gene TRBV5-1, with 7 bases fitting TRBD2. From germline, CDR1 is SGHRS and CDR2 YFSETQ. V was pared by 4 bases and J by 3 bases, with 12 bases of the junction left unmatched. The CDR3 sequence is 16 residues long. The CDR3 sequence: CASSRGVGAGEETQYF. Written as DNA, the CDR3 is TGCGCCAGCAGCCGGGGCGTAGGGGCGGGGGAAGAGACCCAGTACTTC.

The chain couples TRBV6-6 to TRBJ2-7, with D possibly being TRBD2 (6 bases). The CDR3 spans 12 residues. V gave up 6 bases and J gave up 3 bases, with 9 bases separating them. Germline CDR1 and CDR2: MNHNY and SVGAGI (reference sequence). DNA of the CDR3: TGTGCCAGCAGGCAGGGACTCTACGAGCAGTACTTC. Protein sequence: CASRQGLYEQYF.

The rearrangement links TRBV6-1 to TRBJ1-4, with a weak D call TRBD1 (5 bases). CDR1 and CDR2 from the germline V gene are MNHNS and SASEGT. V lost 0 bases and J lost 5, with 13 bases in between. This CDR3 contains 16 residues. The CDR3 reads CASSEAPGRGNEKLFF. The CDR3 DNA sequence: TGTGCCAGCAGTGAAGCGCCAGGGAGGGGCAATGAAAAACTGTTTTTT.

The chain has TRBV27 and TRBJ2-5; 13 nucleotides match TRBD2. Looked up from germline, CDR1 is MNHEY and CDR2 is SMNVEV (reference sequence). The CDR3 sequence is 16 residues long. V shed 3 bases and J 4 bases; nucleotides not matched to a gene: 5. CDR3: CASSFSGTSGAETQYF. The CDR3 coding sequence is TGTGCCAGCAGTTTTTCCGGGACTAGCGGGGCAGAGACCCAGTACTTC.

The V call is TRBV27, the J call TRBJ2-7; TRBD1 aligns across 9 bases. V lost 5 bases and J lost 2; bases outside the gene matches: 4. The CDR3 has 14 residues. Germline assignment: CDR1 MNHEY and CDR2 SMNVEV (reference sequence). In DNA form, the CDR3 reads TGTGCCAGCAGTCCCAGACAGGGGGCCTACGAGCAGTACTTC. Translation: CASSPRQGAYEQYF.

The chain carries TRBV28 and TRBJ1-1; 8 bases are shared with TRBD1. Germline CDR1 and CDR2: MDHEN and SYDVKM. The CDR3 runs 15 residues. J was trimmed by 1 base and V by 5 bases; bases with no gene match: 6. The DNA of the CDR3 is TGTGCCAGCAGTCTAACCGGGACAGGGAACACTGAAGCTTTCTTT. Its protein is CASSLTGTGNTEAFF. The full variable domain, its missing parts supplied by reference TRBV28 and TRBJ1-1, is DVKVTQSSRYLVKRTGEKVFLECVQDMDHENMFWYRQDPGLGLRLIYFSYDVKMKEKGDIPEGYSVSREKKERFSLILESASTNQTSMYLCASSLTGTGNTEAFFGQGTRLTVV.

The rearrangement uses TRBV11-2 and TRBJ1-4; no definite D call. With 1 base removed from V and 0 bases from J, the gap between germline ends came to 6 bases. The CDR3 length is 15 residues. Germline assignment: CDR1 SGHAT and CDR2 FQNNGV. The DNA of the CDR3 is TGTGCCAGCAGCTTAGTGGCAGCAACTAATGAAAAACTGTTTTTT. Protein product: CASSLVAATNEKLFF.

The gene calls are TRBV28 and TRBJ1-1; D unclear. CDR1 MDHEN and CDR2 SYDVKM come from the germline V gene. V dropped 5 bases and J dropped 4 bases, with 17 bases sitting between them. This CDR3 is built from 15 residues. The CDR3 sequence: CASSPRSVVGTEAFF. CDR3 nucleotide sequence: TGTGCCAGCAGTCCCCGGTCTGTGGTCGGCACTGAAGCTTTCTTT. Drawing the rest from reference TRBV28 and TRBJ1-1, the complete variable domain is DVKVTQSSRYLVKRTGEKVFLECVQDMDHENMFWYRQDPGLGLRLIYFSYDVKMKEKGDIPEGYSVSREKKERFSLILESASTNQTSMYLCASSPRSVVGTEAFFGQGTRLTVV.

This clone is a singleton in its sample. This chain links TRBV14 with TRBJ2-5, with 9 bases identical to TRBD2. The CDR3 is made up of 16 amino acids. Germline assignment: CDR1 SGHDN and CDR2 FVKESK. The ends lost 1 base at V and 5 bases at J; junction bases unmatched: 8. The CDR3: CASSQGQRGELETQYF. CDR3 coding DNA: TGTGCCAGCAGCCAAGGGCAGCGGGGGGAATTGGAGACCCAGTACTTC. Based on the CDR3 plus reference TRBV14 and TRBJ2-5, the full variable domain is EAGVTQFPSHSVIEKGQTVTLRCDPISGHDNLYWYRRVMGKEIKFLLHFVKESKQDESGMPNNRFLAERTGGTYSTLKVQPAELEDSGVYFCASSQGQRGELETQYFGPGTRLLVL.